The entry below describes one TCR beta chain. What antigen it recognizes has not been identified. There are no base qualities to consult, and no much larger clone falls within one base. TCR CDR3 regions were amplified from genomic DNA by multiplex PCR using the deep immunoSEQ assay. For each cell subset, the extracted genomic DNA was distributed evenly across all wells of several immunoSEQ 96-well plates, and each plate served as one replicate. For sorted subsets, about 200 ng genomic DNA, equal to 30,000 or so T cell genomes, was loaded into each replicate PCR. The purified libraries were quantified using a Qubit 3.0 fluorometer, sized with a Bioanalyzer 2100, and then quantified again using the KAPA Library Quantification kit. Every immunoSEQ 96-well plate was sequenced on a separate single-read 150-cycle Illumina NextSeq 550 flow cell. As for the original processing: The immunoSEQ output contained only junctional sequences without quality scores, so filtering could not match that applied to full-length reads. To assign V/J genes and CDR3, sequences were annotated using PyIR, a Python wrapper for IgBLAST v1.9, with IMGT germline references. Reads were filtered out if the reads had weak V/J assignments (E-value above 1e-6), no CDR3, stop codons, out-of-frame junctions, or ambiguous translated residues. V3J clonotypes were defined as sequences sharing an identical inferred V gene, J gene, and CDR3 amino acid sequence. To compute the percentage overlap between repertoires, the number of shared unique clonotypes was divided by the size of the smaller repertoire. Three approaches were used to assess repertoire richness: RTK rarefaction, the Chao1 estimator, and Recon v2.1 estimates of unobserved clonotypes. OLGA was used to compute generation probabilities for all TCRbeta clonotypes that the gDNA method yielded from a few donors. TCRdb's version of the immuneACCESS table is confined to in-frame rearrangements and falls short of the full clone set. An unresolved V gene accounts for under half of the shortfall where checked; the remainder is of unknown origin. V and J calls plus clone size are reproduced from that table; the DNA served to infer D and trimming. For this sample there are roughly 2.5 million clones; more than 90% appear just once. The leading ten clones occupy around 0.14% of the sample.

The sample is drawn from a study of shared clonotypes between healthy human individuals (dated by TCRdb to the early 2020s). For the wider study: The cohort comprised a couple of women and three men aged 18 to 49 years. For each donor, three plates each were used for CD4 naive and CD4 memory, two plates were used for CD8 naive, and one plate was used for CD8 memory. The study deeply sequenced blood TCR repertoires of about 5 healthy adults to estimate repertoire size and the extent of clonotype sharing between individuals. To increase sequencing depth and limit assay-specific biases, different laboratories used diverse techniques to prepare libraries and sequence TCR repertoires. Per donor, leukapheresis produced somewhere between about 0.9 and 9.5 billion PBMCs.

The germline ends are 12 bases apart after V is trimmed by 0 bases and J by 3 bases. CDR1 and CDR2 (SGHNT, YYREEE) derive from the germline V gene (reference sequence). The cysteine opens and the phenylalanine closes a CDR3 of 16 amino acids. Only the CDR3 portion is preserved as DNA: 48 bases, with reading frame beginning at the first base. Donors were healthy HIV-negative adults with no recently reported acute infections or vaccinations. All donors were Caucasian adults living in Nashville, Tennessee, USA. Magnetic negative selection was used to enrich CD4+ T cells, after which naive cells were positively selected on CD45RA and the negative fraction became the memory subset. After blood collection by leukapheresis, PBMCs were isolated using Ficoll-Histopaque density gradient centrifugation and then cryopreserved in the vapor phase of liquid nitrogen. Analytical flow cytometry was used to check the purity and quantity of every magnetically sorted T cell population. Genomic DNA was isolated from every sorted fraction and measured by UV absorbance on a Nanodrop 2000c.

The study at large found these results: Pairwise subsampling indicated that sequencing depth was expected to affect the degree of clonotype sharing among donors. Higher generation probabilities were observed for clonotypes shared by all four sorted-subset donors than for non-shared clonotypes. When several donors were compared, the shared fraction of clonotypes was about 5.2% for naive CD4, approximately 3.3% for naive CD8, 2% to 2.5% for memory CD4, and approximately 0.4% for memory CD8. Rarefaction of sorted-subset datasets indicated incomplete sequencing despite the large sequencing depth. Sampling was limited to blood, and TCR repertoires in tissue likely differ from TCR repertoires in blood. Estimated clonotype richness was generally larger for naive than for memory subsets. Because the study included only a small number of donors, the genetic and exposure-history diversity represented was limited.

The sample comprised naive CD4+ T cells sorted from blood. The sample's cell subset or site label is to be understood as: CD45RA+ positively selected. The rearranged chain carries TRBV5-4 and TRBJ2-2; a tentative D call is TRBD1 (7 bases match). The source is a man younger than 30 in good health. DNA sequence: TGTGCCAGCAGCTTGGAGGCGGGGACAGACACCGGGGAGCTGTTTTTT. Its translation is CASSLEAGTDTGELFF.